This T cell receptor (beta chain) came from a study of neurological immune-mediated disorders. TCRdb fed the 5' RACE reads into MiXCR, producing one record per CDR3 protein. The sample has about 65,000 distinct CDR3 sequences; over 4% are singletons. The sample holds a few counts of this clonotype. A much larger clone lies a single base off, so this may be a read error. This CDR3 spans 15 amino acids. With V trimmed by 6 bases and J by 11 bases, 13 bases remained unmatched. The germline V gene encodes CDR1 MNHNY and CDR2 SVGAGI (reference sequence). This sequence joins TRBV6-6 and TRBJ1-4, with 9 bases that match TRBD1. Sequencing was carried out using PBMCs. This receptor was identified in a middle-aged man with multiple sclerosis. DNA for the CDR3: TGTGCCAGCAGACCTACAGGGGGCCTAGGAGATAAACTGTTTTTT. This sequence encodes CASRPTGGLGDKLFF.